The next 4 T cell receptor beta chains were all read from a single sample in a study of T cells in Graves' hyperthyroidism and ophthalmopathy. Authors of the study amplified TCR beta CDR3 regions from RNA transcripts. A set of HTBI primers served as the primers for a first-round RT-PCR of the TCR CDR3. TCRdb re-analysed the multiplex PCR reads in MiXCR, keeping a single row per CDR3 protein. The sample holds 470,000 or so distinct CDR3 sequences; less than 25% are singletons and the top ten take 26%. Sample: blood. These receptors came from a man younger than 35 with Graves' hyperthyroidism.

For this clonotype: A read error is likely, as this CDR3 ends without the conserved phenylalanine or tryptophan. The chain has TRBV30 and TRBJ1-1; D remains ambiguous. The V gene lost 3 bases and the J gene lost 0 bases, with 11 bases spanning the gap. The CDR3 sequence is 14 residues long. CDR1 GTSNPN and CDR2 SVGIG come from the germline V gene (reference sequence). The CDR3 region has the DNA TGTGCCTGGAGAGTCTCACAAGTGAACACTGAAGCTTTCGTT. It translates to CAWRVSQVNTEAFV.

There are many counts of this clonotype. CDR3 residues: CASGGLEAFF. The CDR3 region has the DNA TGTGCCAGCGGAGGACTCGAAGCTTTCTTT. V is TRBV28 and J is TRBJ1-1; D uncertain. Germline assignment: CDR1 MDHEN and CDR2 SYDVKM. This CDR3 region has 10 residues. V was trimmed by 8 bases and J by 8 bases, leaving 9 bases between them.

A note on this clonotype: This may arise from a read error, as a much more abundant clone is one base away. V and J are TRBV12-3 or TRBV12-4 and TRBJ1-5, with D unclear. This CDR3 has 13 residues. CDR3 loop: CVSSFAENQPQHF. CDR3 sequence (DNA): TGTGTCAGCAGTTTTGCGGAAAATCAGCCCCAGCATTTT.

This clonotype appeared a few times. J is TRBJ1-6 and V is TRBV6-2 or TRBV6-3, with D unresolved. This CDR3 contains 14 residues. V lost 7 bases, J lost 2 bases, and 9 bases lay in between. The germline CDR1 and CDR2 sequences are MNHEY and SVGEGT. The CDR3 loop reads CASTGVPYNSPLHF. CDR3 coding DNA: TGTGCCAGCACTGGTGTCCCCTATAATTCACCCCTCCACTTT.